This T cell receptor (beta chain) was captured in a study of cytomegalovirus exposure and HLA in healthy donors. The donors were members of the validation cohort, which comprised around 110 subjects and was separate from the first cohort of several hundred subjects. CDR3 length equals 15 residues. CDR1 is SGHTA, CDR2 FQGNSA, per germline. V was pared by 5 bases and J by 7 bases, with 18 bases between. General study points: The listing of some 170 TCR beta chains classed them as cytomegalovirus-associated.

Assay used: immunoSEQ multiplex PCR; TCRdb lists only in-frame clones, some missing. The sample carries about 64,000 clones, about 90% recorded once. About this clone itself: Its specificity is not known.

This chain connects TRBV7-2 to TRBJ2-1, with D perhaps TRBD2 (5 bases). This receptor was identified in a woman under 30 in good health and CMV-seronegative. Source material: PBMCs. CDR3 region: CASSKRRIKVNEQFF. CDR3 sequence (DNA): TGTGCCAGCAGCAAAAGGAGGATTAAGGTTAATGAGCAGTTCTTC.